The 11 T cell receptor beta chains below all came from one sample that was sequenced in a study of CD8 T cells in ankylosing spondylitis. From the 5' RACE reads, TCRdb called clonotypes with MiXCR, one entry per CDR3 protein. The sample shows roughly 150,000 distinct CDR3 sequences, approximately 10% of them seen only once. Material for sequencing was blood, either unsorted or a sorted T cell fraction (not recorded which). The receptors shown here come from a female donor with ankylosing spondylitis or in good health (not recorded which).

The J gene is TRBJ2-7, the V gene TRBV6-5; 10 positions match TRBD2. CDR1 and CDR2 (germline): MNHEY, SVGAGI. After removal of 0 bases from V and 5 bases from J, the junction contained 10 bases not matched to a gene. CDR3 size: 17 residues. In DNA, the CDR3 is TGTGCCAGCAGTTACTCGACTAGCGGGCCCGCGATGAACGAGCAGTACTTC. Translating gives CASSYSTSGPAMNEQYF.

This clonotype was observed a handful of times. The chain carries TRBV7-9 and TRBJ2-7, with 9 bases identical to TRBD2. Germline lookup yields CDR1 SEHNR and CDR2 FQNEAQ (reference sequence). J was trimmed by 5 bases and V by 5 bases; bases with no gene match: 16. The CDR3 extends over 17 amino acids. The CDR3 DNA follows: TGTGCCAGCAGCCCGAGGAGCGCCAGCGGGAGGACAAACGAGCAGTACTTC. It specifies CASSPRSASGRTNEQYF.

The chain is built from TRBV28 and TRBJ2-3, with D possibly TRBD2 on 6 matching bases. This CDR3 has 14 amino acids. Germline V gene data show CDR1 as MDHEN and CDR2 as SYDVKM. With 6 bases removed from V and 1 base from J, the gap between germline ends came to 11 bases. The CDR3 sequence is CASRRLGGTDTQYF. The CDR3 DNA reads TGTGCCAGCAGGCGACTAGGCGGCACAGATACGCAGTATTTT.

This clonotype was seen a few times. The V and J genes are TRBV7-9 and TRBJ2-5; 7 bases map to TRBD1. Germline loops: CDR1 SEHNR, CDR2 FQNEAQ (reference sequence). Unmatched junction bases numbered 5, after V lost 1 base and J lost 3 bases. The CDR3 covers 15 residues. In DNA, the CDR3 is TGTGCCAGCAGCTTAGGGGACAGCCTCAAAGAGACCCAGTACTTC. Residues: CASSLGDSLKETQYF.

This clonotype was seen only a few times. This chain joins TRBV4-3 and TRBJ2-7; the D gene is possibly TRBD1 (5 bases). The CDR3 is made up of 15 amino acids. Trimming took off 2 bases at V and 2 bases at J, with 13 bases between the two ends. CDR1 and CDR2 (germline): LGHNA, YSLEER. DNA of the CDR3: TGCGCCAGCAGCCAAAACAGGAGATTAACCTACGAGCAGTACTTC. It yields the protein CASSQNRRLTYEQYF.

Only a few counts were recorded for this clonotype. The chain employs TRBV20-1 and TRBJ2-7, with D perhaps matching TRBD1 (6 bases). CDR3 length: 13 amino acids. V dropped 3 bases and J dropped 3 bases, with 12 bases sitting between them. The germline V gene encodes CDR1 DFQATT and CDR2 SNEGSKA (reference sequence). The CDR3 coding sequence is TGCAGTGCTAGGGGGACAAGATACTACGAGCAGTACTTC. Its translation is CSARGTRYYEQYF.

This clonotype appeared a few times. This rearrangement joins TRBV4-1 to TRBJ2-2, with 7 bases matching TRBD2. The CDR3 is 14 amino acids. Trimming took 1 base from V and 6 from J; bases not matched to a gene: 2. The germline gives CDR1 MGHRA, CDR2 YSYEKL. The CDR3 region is CASSQGGSAGELFF. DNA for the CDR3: TGCGCCAGCAGCCAAGGCGGGAGTGCCGGGGAGCTGTTTTTT.

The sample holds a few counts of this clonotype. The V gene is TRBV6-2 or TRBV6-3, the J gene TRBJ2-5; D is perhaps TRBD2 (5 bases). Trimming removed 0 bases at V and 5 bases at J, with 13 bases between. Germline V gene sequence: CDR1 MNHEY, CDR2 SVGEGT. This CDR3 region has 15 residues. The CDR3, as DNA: TGTGCCAGCAGTTACTCCTGGGATAGCGAGGAGACCCAGTACTTC. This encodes CASSYSWDSEETQYF.

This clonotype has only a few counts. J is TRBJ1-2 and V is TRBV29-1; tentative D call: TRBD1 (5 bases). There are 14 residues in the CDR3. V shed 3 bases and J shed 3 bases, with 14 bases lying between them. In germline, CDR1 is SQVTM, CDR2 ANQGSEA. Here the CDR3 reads CSVEEGAVDYGYTF. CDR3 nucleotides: TGCAGCGTTGAGGAAGGGGCGGTGGACTATGGCTACACCTTC.

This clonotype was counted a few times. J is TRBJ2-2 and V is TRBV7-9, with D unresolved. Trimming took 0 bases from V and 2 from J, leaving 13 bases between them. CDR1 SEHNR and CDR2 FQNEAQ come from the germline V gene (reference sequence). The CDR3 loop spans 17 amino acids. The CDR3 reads CASSLAVREHNTGELFF. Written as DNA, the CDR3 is TGTGCCAGCAGCTTAGCGGTCAGAGAGCATAACACCGGGGAGCTGTTTTTT.

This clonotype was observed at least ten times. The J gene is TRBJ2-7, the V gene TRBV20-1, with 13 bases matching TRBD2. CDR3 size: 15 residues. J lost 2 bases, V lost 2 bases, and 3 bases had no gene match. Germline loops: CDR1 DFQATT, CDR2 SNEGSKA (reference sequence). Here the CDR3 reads CSARPLAGGTYEQYF. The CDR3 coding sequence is TGCAGTGCTAGACCACTAGCGGGAGGGACCTACGAGCAGTACTTC.